The following is a TCR beta chain sequence with its context. TCRdb keeps only in-frame clones here, not all; method: immunoSEQ multiplex PCR. The sample shows 60,000 to 85,000 clones, roughly 90% of them seen only once. These data originate in a study of OX40 agonist ivuxolimab in advanced cancers. The CDR3 covers 15 residues. J gave up 4 bases and V 4 bases, and 9 bases lay outside the gene matches. Germline V gives CDR1 MDHEN, CDR2 SYDVKM. This receptor was obtained from an adult with an advanced solid tumor such as melanoma, head and neck, liver or kidney cancer. The sequenced sample was CD4+ or CD8+ T cells sorted from blood, obtained in a trial of the OX40 agonist ivuxolimab. The chain carries TRBV28 and TRBJ2-7, with 8 bases lining up with TRBD2. The CDR3 region is CASSSRGGSGYEQYF. The CDR3 DNA is TGTGCCAGCAGTTCCCGGGGGGGAAGCGGATACGAGCAGTACTTC.